This TCR beta chain was recovered during a study of cytomegalovirus exposure and HLA in healthy donors. PCR was performed using 60 Vbeta and 13 Jbeta primers. The data were produced by immunoSEQ multiplex PCR, yet TCRdb's version contains in-frame clones alone and is incomplete. The table includes 170,000 or so clones, 70% to 75% detected once. The CDR3 is 14 amino acids. The germline CDR1 and CDR2 sequences are GTSNPN and SVGIG (reference sequence). Deletions cut 1 base from V and 2 bases from J, with 11 bases between. The rearrangement joins TRBV30 to TRBJ1-2; D remains unclear. Material: PBMCs. This sequence was found in a male donor in good health and CMV-seronegative. Here the CDR3 DNA reads TGTGCCTGGAGTGAGGACGGACTCAACTATGGCTACACCTTC. The encoded protein is CAWSEDGLNYGYTF. Drawing the rest from reference TRBV30 and TRBJ1-2, the complete variable domain is SQTIHQWPATLVQPVGSPLSLECTVEGTSNPNLYWYRQAAGRGLQLLFYSVGIGQISSEVPQNLSASRPQDRQFILSSKKLLLSDSGFYLCAWSEDGLNYGYTFGSGTRLTVV.